The rows below give T cell receptor beta chains drawn from one sample of a study of blood T cell repertoires in COVID-19. TCRdb keeps only in-frame clones here, not all; method: immunoSEQ multiplex PCR. The sample contains about 120,000 clones, 80% to 90% of which appear only once. The sample taken for sequencing was peripheral blood. Source of these receptors: a man between 65 and 85 years old with active or convalescent COVID-19. Each CDR3 is given with its conserved first and last residue. D genes are given only for firm matches. Clone size is stated in some rows and not others, as once, few, many or a class when expanded.

v_gene	d_gene	j_gene	abundance	CDR3nt	CDR3aa
TRBV5-5	-	TRBJ1-6	-	TGTGCCAGCAGCTTGCGGGGAGATAATTCACCCCTCCACTTT	CASSLRGDNSPLHF
TRBV19	TRBD1	TRBJ1-2	-	TGTGCCAGTAGCGTGGACAGGGGTAATGGCTACACCTTC	CASSVDRGNGYTF
TRBV9	TRBD1	TRBJ1-1	-	TGTGCCAGCAGCGGAGGGGGGACAGGGAACACTGAAGCTTTCTTT	CASSGGGTGNTEAFF
TRBV19	-	TRBJ1-5	once	TGTGCCAGTAGTGCGCGGACACAGGGACGGGGGCCCCAGCATTTT	CASSARTQGRGPQHF
TRBV3-1/TRBV3-2	-	TRBJ2-3	-	TGTGCCAGCAGCCAAGATCGGAGCAGGGTAGGCACAGATACGCAGTATTTT	CASSQDRSRVGTDTQYF
TRBV12-3/TRBV12-4	-	TRBJ2-7	few	TGTGCCAGCACCCTGGGGGCAGTCTACGAGCAGTACTTC	CASTLGAVYEQYF
TRBV5-1	TRBD1	TRBJ1-1	-	TGCGCCAGCAGCCGACAGGGCAGCACTGAAGCTTTCTTT	CASSRQGSTEAFF
TRBV30	TRBD1	TRBJ2-7	-	TGTGCCTGGAGCCGCTGGACAGGGGAACCTTACGAGCAGTACTTC	CAWSRWTGEPYEQYF
TRBV20-1	-	TRBJ2-3	-	TGCAGTGCTACCGCAGATACGCAGTATTTT	CSATADTQYF
TRBV30	-	TRBJ2-1	-	TGTGCCTGGAGCCTAAGATCGGAGAATGAGCAGTTCTTC	CAWSLRSENEQFF
TRBV27	TRBD1	TRBJ2-7	-	TGTGCCAGCAGCCCGGGACAGGGGACCCACTACGAGCAGTACTTC	CASSPGQGTHYEQYF
TRBV4-2	-	TRBJ1-3	-	TGTGCCAGCAGCCAAGATCTTACGGGGTCTGGAAACACCATATATTTT	CASSQDLTGSGNTIYF
TRBV19	TRBD2	TRBJ2-1	-	TGTGCCAGTAGTAGCCGGGGACTAGCCGGCAATGAGCAGTTCTTC	CASSSRGLAGNEQFF
TRBV14	-	TRBJ2-2	once	TGTGCCAGCAGCCAGGGCAGTAACACCGGGGAGCTGTTTTTT	CASSQGSNTGELFF
TRBV11-2	-	TRBJ2-5	once	TGTGCCAGCAGCTTCGCAGAAGAGACCCAGTACTTC	CASSFAEETQYF
TRBV10-3	TRBD2	TRBJ2-7	-	TGTGCCATCAGCCTAGCGGGAGCGGGGGAGCAGTACTTC	CAISLAGAGEQYF
TRBV11-3	-	TRBJ1-2	-	TGTGCCAGCAGCTTAAGTCCCGGAGACTATGGCTACACCTTC	CASSLSPGDYGYTF
TRBV29-1	TRBD2	TRBJ2-7	-	TGCAGCGTGAGGACTAGCGGGAGTTACGAGCAGTACTTC	CSVRTSGSYEQYF
TRBV6-5	-	TRBJ2-2	-	TGTGCCAGCAGTTACTCAGTGACAGGTTCCACCGGGGAGCTGTTTTTT	CASSYSVTGSTGELFF
TRBV28	-	TRBJ2-7	-	TGTGCCAGCAGTCTGGGACTCCCGTCGGATCCCAACGAGCAGTACTTC	CASSLGLPSDPNEQYF
TRBV2	TRBD2	TRBJ2-6	-	TGTGCCAGCAGTGGTGGCCGGGAGGATGGGGCCAACGTCCTGACTTTC	CASSGGREDGANVLTF
TRBV6-2/TRBV6-3	TRBD1	TRBJ2-7	-	TGTGCCAGCAGTTATGGCCGAGCACAGGGGCCCACCTACGAGCAGTACTTC	CASSYGRAQGPTYEQYF
TRBV28	TRBD1	TRBJ2-3	-	TGTGCCAGCAGTCCAGGGACAGGGGTGACAGATACGCAGTATTTT	CASSPGTGVTDTQYF
TRBV11-3	-	TRBJ1-2	-	TGTGCCAGCAGCCCACAGGAATCCTATGGCTACACCTTC	CASSPQESYGYTF
TRBV15	-	TRBJ1-6	-	TGTGCCACCAGCGATACTGGGCGCTCCTATAATTCACCCCTCCACTTT	CATSDTGRSYNSPLHF
TRBV11-2	TRBD2	TRBJ2-1	-	TGTGCCAGCAGCTCGGGACTAGCTGTCTCCTACAATGAGCAGTTCTTC	CASSSGLAVSYNEQFF
TRBV28	-	TRBJ1-1	-	TGTGCCAGCTTCCAGAACACTGAAGCTTTCTTT	CASFQNTEAFF
TRBV19	-	TRBJ2-2	-	TGTGCCAGTAGTATAGGGGGAGGGACAGGCGACACCGGGGAGCTGTTTTTT	CASSIGGGTGDTGELFF
TRBV10-3	-	TRBJ1-2	-	TGTGCCATCAGTGACCGACAAGATTCCTATGGCTACACCTTC	CAISDRQDSYGYTF
TRBV28	-	TRBJ1-1	few	TGTGCCAGCAGTCCCCACAGGGAGGGGACGACTGAAGCTTTCTTT	CASSPHREGTTEAFF
TRBV27	-	TRBJ1-1	-	TGTGCCAGCAGTTTAAACAGATTGAACACTGAAGCTTTCTTT	CASSLNRLNTEAFF
TRBV28	TRBD1	TRBJ2-7	-	TGTGCCAGCAGTTCCCACCGGGACAGGTCCTACGAGCAGTACTTC	CASSSHRDRSYEQYF
TRBV28	-	TRBJ2-3	-	TGTGCCAGCAGTTCCCCTGACGGGAGTTTCACAGATACGCAGTATTTT	CASSSPDGSFTDTQYF
TRBV28	-	TRBJ1-4	once	TGTGCCAGCAGTTTACGGAGGGAACTGTTTTTT	CASSLRRELFF
TRBV7-9	TRBD1	TRBJ2-1	-	TGTGCCACGAGGACAGGGGGCACGAATGAGCAGTTCTTC	CATRTGGTNEQFF
TRBV4-1	TRBD2	TRBJ2-3	-	TGCGCCAGCAGCGACGGACTAGCGGGAGGGCAAGATACGCAGTATTTT	CASSDGLAGGQDTQYF
TRBV24-1	-	TRBJ1-5	-	TGTGCCACCAGTCTCGGAGATCAGCCCCAGCATTTT	CATSLGDQPQHF
TRBV10-3	-	TRBJ1-1	-	TGTGCCATCAGTGCTCAGACAGGAGACACTGAAGCTTTCTTT	CAISAQTGDTEAFF
TRBV14	-	TRBJ2-1	-	TGTGCCAGCAGCCAAGGAGTTTCTAGCTCCTACAATGAGCAGTTCTTC	CASSQGVSSSYNEQFF
TRBV6-5	-	TRBJ1-5	-	TGTGCCAGCAGTAAGCTGGGGGCGGACAATCAGCCCCAGCATTTT	CASSKLGADNQPQHF
TRBV3-1/TRBV3-2	-	TRBJ2-7	-	TGTGCCAGCGGAGGGTCTGAGCAGTACTTC	CASGGSEQYF
TRBV7-8	TRBD1	TRBJ2-7	once	TGTGCCAGCAGCGCCCTAGTACAGGGGCCCTACGAGCAGTACTTC	CASSALVQGPYEQYF
TRBV11-3	-	TRBJ2-2	-	TGTGCCAGCAGCGCCTCCACGACAGACACCGGGGAGCTGTTTTTT	CASSASTTDTGELFF
TRBV28	-	TRBJ2-7	-	TGTGCCAGCAGTTTACTACGCGAGCAGTACTTC	CASSLLREQYF
TRBV12-3/TRBV12-4	-	TRBJ1-1	-	TGTGCCAGCACCCGCGGAAACACTGAAGCTTTCTTT	CASTRGNTEAFF
TRBV11-2	-	TRBJ1-2	-	TGTGCCAGCAGCTTAAGCGAAGGGGGGGACTATGGCTACACCTTC	CASSLSEGGDYGYTF